This is a list of T cell receptor beta chains from one sample in a study of T cells in Graves' hyperthyroidism and ophthalmopathy. TCRdb used MiXCR to reprocess the multiplex PCR reads, holding one entry per CDR3 protein. The sample gives about 410,000 distinct CDR3 sequences, roughly 14% of which show up once; about 13% is in the top ten. Sequencing input: blood. These TCRs come from a young man with Graves' ophthalmopathy. Each CDR3 is given with its conserved first and last residue. A D gene is named only where the DNA matches it firmly. Clone size, where shown, is once, few, many, or a class for clones that have expanded.

size,J,D,V,DNA,CDR3
many,TRBJ2-5,TRBD1,TRBV12-3/TRBV12-4,TGTGCCAGCAGAGAACAGGGGGCCCTGGGGACCCAGTACTTC,CASREQGALGTQYF
many,TRBJ2-3,TRBD2,TRBV7-3,TGTGCCAGCAGCTTAAACGGGGGGGCCAGAGATACGCAGTATTTT,CASSLNGGARDTQYF
.,TRBJ2-3,TRBD2,TRBV5-6,TGTGCCAGCAGCTTGGAAGGGTGGGGGGGGTACACAGATACGCAGTATTTT,CASSLEGWGGYTDTQYF
many,TRBJ2-5,.,TRBV20-1,TGCAGTGCTAGCGATGGGTCCCTGGGGGAGACCCAGTACTTC,CSASDGSLGETQYF
many,TRBJ2-7,.,TRBV6-1,TGTGCCAGCAGTGAACCGACCGATTCCTACGAGCAGTACTTC,CASSEPTDSYEQYF
many,TRBJ2-7,TRBD2,TRBV18,TGTGCCAGCTCACCGATACCGGGAGGGCTCGTCGAGCAGTACTTC,CASSPIPGGLVEQYF
many,TRBJ1-4,TRBD1,TRBV3-1,TGTGCCAGCAGCCCAAACGACAGGGCGGGGAATGAAAAACTGTTTTTT,CASSPNDRAGNEKLFF
few,TRBJ2-7,.,TRBV29-1,TGCAGCATAGTGTACTCCTACGAGCAGTACTTC,CSIVYSYEQYF
many,TRBJ1-1,.,TRBV20-1,TGCAGTGCTAGAGATACAGGGACGAACACTGAAGCTTTCTTT,CSARDTGTNTEAFF
many,TRBJ1-2,.,TRBV30,TGTGCCTGGAGTGAAGTTAACTATGGCTACACCTTC,CAWSEVNYGYTF
many,TRBJ1-2,TRBD1,TRBV5-1,TGCGCCAGCAGGGAGGGACAGGCGCGCGATGGCTACACCTTC,CASREGQARDGYTF
.,TRBJ2-5,.,TRBV15,TGTGCCACCAGCGACTCCGCGAGGTTAGGAGAGACCCAGTACTTC,CATSDSARLGETQYF
few,TRBJ2-3,TRBD2,TRBV20-1,TGCAGTGCCAATGGGGGTAGCGGGGGAACCACAGATACGCAGTATTTT,CSANGGSGGTTDTQYF
many,TRBJ1-2,.,TRBV30,TGTGCCTGGACCCCCGAAGCTGCCTTGCTCTTTGGCTACACCTTC,CAWTPEAALLFGYTF
few,TRBJ1-1,.,TRBV6-1,TGTGCCAGCAGTCCCCGGTTTGGGGAGGGAGACACTGAAGCTTTCTTT,CASSPRFGEGDTEAFF
many,TRBJ2-1,TRBD2,TRBV7-2,TGTGCCAGCAGCTCACCCCAACTAGCGGGGGCAGCGGGTGAGCAGTTCTTC,CASSSPQLAGAAGEQFF
.,TRBJ2-5,TRBD2,TRBV20-1,TGCAGTGCTAGAGGACTAGCGGGAGAAGAAGAGACCCAGTACTTC,CSARGLAGEEETQYF
many,TRBJ2-7,.,TRBV30,TGTGCCTGGAGTGTACCCCTTGGTTTAACCTACGAGCAGTACTTC,CAWSVPLGLTYEQYF
few,TRBJ2-2,TRBD2,TRBV5-4,TGTGCCAGCAGCCCTGGACTAGCAAGCAACACCGGGGAGCTGTTTTTT,CASSPGLASNTGELFF
few,TRBJ2-5,.,TRBV4-1,TGCGCCAGCAGCCAAGAAGGCAGGGGTCAAGAGACCCAGTACTTC,CASSQEGRGQETQYF
once,TRBJ2-1,.,TRBV6-1,TGTGCCAGCAGTGACACAACGGGAGCTGGCTACAATGAGCAGTTCTTC,CASSDTTGAGYNEQFF
many,TRBJ2-5,.,TRBV5-6,TGTGCCAGCAGCTCGACTAAGGAGACCCAGTACTTC,CASSSTKETQYF
few,TRBJ1-2,TRBD1,TRBV20-1,TGCAGTGCTACCGGGACAGCGAATGGCTACACCTTC,CSATGTANGYTF
many,TRBJ1-1,.,TRBV2,TGTGCCAGCATTTTTGACAACTCCCGTGAAGCTTTCTTT,CASIFDNSREAFF
.,TRBJ1-1,TRBD1,TRBV11-1,TGTGCCAGCAGCACCGGACAGGGCACGGACACTGAAGCTTTCTTT,CASSTGQGTDTEAFF
many,TRBJ1-5,.,TRBV12-3/TRBV12-4,TGTGCCAGCAGTTTATTGTGGGGAGGGGGCAATCAGCCCCAGCATTTT,CASSLLWGGGNQPQHF
.,TRBJ1-4,.,TRBV3-1,TGTGCCAGCAGCCAAGAAAGTAAGGCGTCCCAAAAACTGTTTTTT,CASSQESKASQKLFF
.,TRBJ2-3,TRBD2,TRBV20-1,TGCAGTGCTAGAAGGACTAGCGGGAGGGTTGGCACAGATACGCAGTATTTT,CSARRTSGRVGTDTQYF
.,TRBJ2-2,TRBD1,TRBV20-1,TGCAGTGCTAGCTCGAGCCCAGGGGACAGGGGCCGTCCCGGGGAGCTGTTTTTT,CSASSSPGDRGRPGELFF
many,TRBJ2-3,TRBD1,TRBV20-1,TGCAGTGCCGGGACAGGCTCGTTCACAGATACGCAGTATTTT,CSAGTGSFTDTQYF
many,TRBJ1-1,.,TRBV30,TGTGCCTGGAGTGTACAGGGCACTGAAGCTTTCTTT,CAWSVQGTEAFF
many,TRBJ1-2,TRBD1,TRBV4-1,TGCGCCAGCAGCCTAGGAACAGGGGGCAATTATGGCTACACCTTC,CASSLGTGGNYGYTF